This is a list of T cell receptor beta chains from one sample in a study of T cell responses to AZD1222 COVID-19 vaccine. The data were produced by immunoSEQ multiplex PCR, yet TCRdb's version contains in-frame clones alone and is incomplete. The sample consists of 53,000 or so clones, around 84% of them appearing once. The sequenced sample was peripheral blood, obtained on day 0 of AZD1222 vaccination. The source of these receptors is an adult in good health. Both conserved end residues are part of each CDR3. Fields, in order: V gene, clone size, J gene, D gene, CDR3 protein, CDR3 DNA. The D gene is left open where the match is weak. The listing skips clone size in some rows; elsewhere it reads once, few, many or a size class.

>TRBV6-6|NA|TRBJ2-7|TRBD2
CATAGGFSYEQYF
TGTGCCACCGCGGGGGGATTTTCCTACGAGCAGTACTTC
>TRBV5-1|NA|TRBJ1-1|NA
CASSLKQGDTEAFF
TGCGCCAGCAGCTTGAAACAGGGCGACACTGAAGCTTTCTTT
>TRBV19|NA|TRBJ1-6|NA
CASSRGNSPLHF
TGTGCCAGTAGTCGAGGGAATTCACCCCTCCACTTT
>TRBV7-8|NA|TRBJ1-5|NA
CASSLPQDPLAQPQHF
TGTGCCAGCAGCTTACCACAGGACCCTCTCGCGCAGCCCCAGCATTTT
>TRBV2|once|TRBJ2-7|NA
CASSEGGYEQYF
TGTGCCAGCAGTGAAGGGGGGTACGAGCAGTACTTC
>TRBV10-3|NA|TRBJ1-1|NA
CAISESTGVRTEAFF
TGTGCCATCAGTGAGTCGACGGGGGTGCGGACTGAAGCTTTCTTT
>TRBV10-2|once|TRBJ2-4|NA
CASSVAKNIQYF
TGCGCCAGCAGTGTAGCGAAAAACATTCAGTACTTC
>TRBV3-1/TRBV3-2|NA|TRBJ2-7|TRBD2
CASSQGPSGTYEQYF
TGTGCCAGCAGCCAAGGCCCTAGCGGGACGTACGAGCAGTACTTC
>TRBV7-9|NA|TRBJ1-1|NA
CASSPRQPDTEAFF
TGTGCCAGCAGCCCCCGACAGCCAGACACTGAAGCTTTCTTT
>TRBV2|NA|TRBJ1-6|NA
CASSEGTSYNSPLHF
TGTGCCAGCAGTGAAGGCACCTCCTATAATTCACCCCTCCACTTT
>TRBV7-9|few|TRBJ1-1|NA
CASSPLPSVGAFF
TGTGCCAGCAGCCCGCTCCCCTCGGTAGGGGCTTTCTTT
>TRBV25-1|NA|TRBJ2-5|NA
CASSEWAGQETQYF
TGTGCCAGCAGTGAATGGGCGGGACAAGAGACCCAGTACTTC
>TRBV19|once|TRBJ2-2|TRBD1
CASRPTGVGGELFF
TGTGCCAGTAGACCTACAGGGGTGGGCGGGGAGCTGTTTTTT
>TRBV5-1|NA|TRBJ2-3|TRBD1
CASFRDRGGDTQYF
TGCGCCAGTTTCCGGGACAGAGGAGGAGATACGCAGTATTTT
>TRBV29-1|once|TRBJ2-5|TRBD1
CSVRQGRETQYF
TGCAGCGTTCGACAGGGCCGGGAGACCCAGTACTTC
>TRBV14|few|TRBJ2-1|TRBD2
CASSHTSGRAVANEQFF
TGTGCCAGCAGCCATACTAGCGGGAGGGCCGTAGCCAATGAGCAGTTCTTC
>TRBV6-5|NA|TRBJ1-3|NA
CASRKDSSGNTIYF
TGTGCCAGCAGGAAGGACAGCTCTGGAAACACCATATATTTT
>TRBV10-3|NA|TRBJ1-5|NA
CAISGGGNQPQHF
TGTGCCATCAGTGGGGGGGGGAATCAGCCCCAGCATTTT
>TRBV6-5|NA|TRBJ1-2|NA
CASRGMGGMGYTF
TGTGCCAGCAGGGGGATGGGAGGGATGGGCTACACCTTC
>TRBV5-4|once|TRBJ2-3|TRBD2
CASRGTSRTDTQYF
TGTGCCAGCAGGGGGACTAGCAGAACAGATACGCAGTATTTT
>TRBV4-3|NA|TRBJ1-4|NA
CASSQDAGLSEKLFF
TGCGCCAGCAGCCAAGACGCGGGGTTATCGGAAAAACTGTTTTTT
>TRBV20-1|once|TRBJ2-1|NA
CSASRNSPYNEQFF
TGCAGTGCTAGTAGAAACAGTCCCTACAATGAGCAGTTCTTC
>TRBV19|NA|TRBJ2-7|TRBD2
CASSIVIGREFAEQYF
TGTGCCAGTAGTATAGTAATCGGGAGGGAGTTCGCCGAGCAGTACTTC
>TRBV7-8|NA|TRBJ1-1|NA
CASSSTENTEAFF
TGTGCCAGCAGCTCTACCGAGAACACTGAAGCTTTCTTT
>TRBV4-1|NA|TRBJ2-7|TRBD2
CASSQGRLAGPYEQYF
TGCGCCAGCAGCCAAGGGAGGCTAGCGGGGCCCTACGAGCAGTACTTC
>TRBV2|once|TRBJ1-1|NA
CASSDRERFDEAFF
TGTGCCAGCAGTGACAGGGAAAGGTTCGATGAAGCTTTCTTT
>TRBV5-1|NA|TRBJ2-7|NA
CASSSIEPAAEQYF
TGCGCCAGCAGCTCCATAGAGCCAGCGGCTGAGCAGTACTTC
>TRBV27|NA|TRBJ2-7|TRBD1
CASRTLQGISYEQYF
TGTGCCAGCAGGACTTTACAGGGGATATCCTACGAGCAGTACTTC
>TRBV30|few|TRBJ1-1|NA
CACNPPLNTEAFF
TGTGCCTGTAATCCGCCCCTGAACACTGAAGCTTTCTTT
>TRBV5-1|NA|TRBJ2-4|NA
CASSLTGAVAKNIQYF
TGCGCCAGCAGCTTGACGGGGGCAGTTGCCAAAAACATTCAGTACTTC
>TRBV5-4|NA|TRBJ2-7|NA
CASSTGLGDREQYF
TGTGCCAGCAGCACGGGACTCGGCGACCGAGAGCAGTACTTC
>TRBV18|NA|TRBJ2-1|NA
CASSPVGAANYNEQFF
TGTGCCAGCTCACCAGTAGGAGCGGCAAACTACAATGAGCAGTTCTTC
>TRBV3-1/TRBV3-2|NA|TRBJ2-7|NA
CASSQTGYYEQYF
TGTGCCAGCAGCCAAACAGGCTACTACGAGCAGTACTTC
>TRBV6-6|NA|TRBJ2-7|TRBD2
CASSYSKREGSYEQYF
TGTGCCAGCAGTTACTCGAAGCGGGAGGGGTCCTACGAGCAGTACTTC
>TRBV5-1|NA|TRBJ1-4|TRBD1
CASGQTGINEKLFF
TGCGCCAGCGGACAGACAGGGATTAATGAAAAACTGTTTTTT
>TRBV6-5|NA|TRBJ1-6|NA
CASRQDSYNSPLHF
TGTGCCAGCCGGCAGGACTCCTATAATTCACCCCTCCACTTT
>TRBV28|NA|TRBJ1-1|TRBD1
CASSSLGTGNTEAFF
TGTGCCAGCAGTTCACTTGGGACAGGGAACACTGAAGCTTTCTTT
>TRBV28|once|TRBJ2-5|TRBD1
CASSLTGTGKETQYF
TGTGCCAGCAGTTTGACCGGGACAGGGAAAGAGACCCAGTACTTC
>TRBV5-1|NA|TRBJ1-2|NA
CASSPPEGGYGYTF
TGCGCCAGCAGCCCCCCGGAGGGGGGGTATGGCTACACCTTC
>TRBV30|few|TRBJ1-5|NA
CAWGAGGNQPQHF
TGTGCCTGGGGGGCAGGGGGCAATCAGCCCCAGCATTTT
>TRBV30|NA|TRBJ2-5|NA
CAWREPGASRWETQYF
TGTGCCTGGAGAGAACCGGGAGCGAGCCGGTGGGAGACCCAGTACTTC
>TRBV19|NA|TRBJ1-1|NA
CASRRGELNTEAFF
TGTGCCAGTAGACGGGGGGAATTGAACACTGAAGCTTTCTTT
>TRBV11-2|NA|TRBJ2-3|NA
CASSLYSRGAGTPRNTQYF
TGTGCCAGCAGCTTATATTCAAGGGGGGCGGGGACCCCCAGGAATACGCAGTATTTT
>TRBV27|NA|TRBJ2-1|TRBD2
CASSTRTSGYNEQFF
TGTGCCAGCAGCACTAGGACTAGCGGTTACAATGAGCAGTTCTTC
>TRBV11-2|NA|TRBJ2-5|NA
CASSPSGEETQYF
TGTGCCAGCAGCCCTTCGGGGGAAGAGACCCAGTACTTC
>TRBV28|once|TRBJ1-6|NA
CASSPQGFNNSPLHF
TGTGCCAGCAGTCCCCAGGGGTTCAATAATTCACCCCTCCACTTT
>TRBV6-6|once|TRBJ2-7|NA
CASSYSGVLAHEQYF
TGTGCCAGCAGTTACTCGGGTGTATTGGCCCACGAGCAGTACTTC
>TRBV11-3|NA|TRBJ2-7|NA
CASSGGGSFYEQYF
TGTGCCAGCAGCGGGGGCGGGAGCTTCTACGAGCAGTACTTC
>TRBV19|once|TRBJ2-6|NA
CASSMSLEGSGANVLTF
TGTGCCAGTAGTATGAGTTTGGAGGGCTCTGGGGCCAACGTCCTGACTTTC
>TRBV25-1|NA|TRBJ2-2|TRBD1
CASRGQGSSGELFF
TGTGCCAGCAGGGGACAGGGGTCGTCCGGGGAGCTGTTTTTT
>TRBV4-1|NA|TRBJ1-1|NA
CASSQDTENTEAFF
TGCGCCAGCAGCCAAGACACCGAGAACACTGAAGCTTTCTTT
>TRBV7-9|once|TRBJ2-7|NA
CASSQTGTANSYEQYF
TGTGCCAGCAGCCAAACCGGGACGGCGAATTCCTACGAGCAGTACTTC
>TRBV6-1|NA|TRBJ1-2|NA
CASSEAKGNYGYTF
TGTGCCAGCAGTGAAGCGAAGGGTAACTATGGCTACACCTTC
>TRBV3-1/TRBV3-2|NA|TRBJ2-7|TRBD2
CASSQPAGGIDEQYF
TGTGCCAGCAGCCAACCAGCGGGAGGAATCGACGAGCAGTACTTC